This record looks at one TCR beta chain sequence and its context. These data are taken from a study of OX40 agonist ivuxolimab in advanced cancers. Study-level background: While on treatment, patients had intravenous ivuxolimab at 0.01 to 10 mg/kg every 2 weeks. A diagnosis of hepatocellular carcinoma, melanoma, renal cell or head and neck cancer was present in dose-escalation patients.

Germline V gene lookup returns CDR1 MNHEY and CDR2 SVGAGI. Deletions cut 4 bases from V and 1 base from J, with 7 bases between. The CDR3 consists of 13 residues. Produced via immunoSEQ multiplex PCR; TCRdb's table is partial and in-frame only. In the table there are approximately 13,000 clones, roughly 76% of which are singletons. The V gene is TRBV6-5, the J gene TRBJ1-2, with D possibly TRBD1 on 5 matching bases. The sample consisted of CD4+ or CD8+ T cells sorted from blood, taken in a trial of the OX40 agonist ivuxolimab. The receptor's source is an adult with an advanced solid tumor such as melanoma, head and neck, liver or kidney cancer. This CDR3 reads CASSFDSNYGYTF. The CDR3 nucleotides are TGTGCCAGCAGTTTTGACAGTAACTATGGCTACACCTTC.